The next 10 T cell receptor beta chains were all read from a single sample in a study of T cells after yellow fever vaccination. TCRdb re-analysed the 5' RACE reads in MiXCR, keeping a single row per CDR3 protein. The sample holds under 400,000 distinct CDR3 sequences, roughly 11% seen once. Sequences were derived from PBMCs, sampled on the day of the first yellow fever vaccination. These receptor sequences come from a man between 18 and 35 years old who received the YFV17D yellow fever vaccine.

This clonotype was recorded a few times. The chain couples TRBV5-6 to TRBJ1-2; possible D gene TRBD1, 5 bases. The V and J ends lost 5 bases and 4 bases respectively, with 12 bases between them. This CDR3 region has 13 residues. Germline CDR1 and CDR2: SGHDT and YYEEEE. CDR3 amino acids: CASRNTGGYGYTF. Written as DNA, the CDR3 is TGTGCCAGCAGGAACACAGGAGGCTATGGCTACACCTTC.

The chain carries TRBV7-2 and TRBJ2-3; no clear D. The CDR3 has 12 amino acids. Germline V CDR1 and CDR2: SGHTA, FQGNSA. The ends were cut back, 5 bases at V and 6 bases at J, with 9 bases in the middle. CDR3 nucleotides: TGTGCCAGCAGCCCTAATTGGGATACGCAGTATTTT. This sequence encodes CASSPNWDTQYF.

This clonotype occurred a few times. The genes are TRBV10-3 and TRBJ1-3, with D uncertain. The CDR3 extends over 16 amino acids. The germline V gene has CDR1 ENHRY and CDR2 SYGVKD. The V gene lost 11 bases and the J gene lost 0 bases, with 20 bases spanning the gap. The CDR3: CASGGAGPSSGNTIYF. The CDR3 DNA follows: TGTGCCTCAGGCGGCGCCGGCCCCAGCTCTGGAAACACCATATATTTT.

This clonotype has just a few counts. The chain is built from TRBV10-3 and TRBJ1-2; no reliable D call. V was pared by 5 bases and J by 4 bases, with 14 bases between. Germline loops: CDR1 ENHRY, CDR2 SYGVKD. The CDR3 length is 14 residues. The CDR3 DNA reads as TGTGCCATCAGTCGGAGCGAACCGGGCTATGGCTACACCTTC. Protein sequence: CAISRSEPGYGYTF.

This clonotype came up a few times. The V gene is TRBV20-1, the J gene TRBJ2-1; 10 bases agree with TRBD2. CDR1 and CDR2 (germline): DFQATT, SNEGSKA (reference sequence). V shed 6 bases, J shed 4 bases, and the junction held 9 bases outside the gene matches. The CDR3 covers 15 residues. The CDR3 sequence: CSALSLAGVYNEQFF. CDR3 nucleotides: TGCAGTGCACTCTCCCTAGCGGGGGTTTACAATGAGCAGTTCTTC.

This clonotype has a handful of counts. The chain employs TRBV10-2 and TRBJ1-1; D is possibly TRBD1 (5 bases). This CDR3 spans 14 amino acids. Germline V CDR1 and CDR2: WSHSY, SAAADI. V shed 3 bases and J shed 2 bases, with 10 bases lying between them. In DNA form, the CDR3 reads TGCGCCAGCAGTGACAGGGCCTTCAACACTGAAGCTTTCTTT. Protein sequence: CASSDRAFNTEAFF.

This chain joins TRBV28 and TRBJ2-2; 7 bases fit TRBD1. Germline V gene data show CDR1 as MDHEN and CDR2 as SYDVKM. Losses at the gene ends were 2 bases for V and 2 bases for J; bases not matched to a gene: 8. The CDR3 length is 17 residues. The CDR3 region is CASSLIWAGGNTGELFF. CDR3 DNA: TGTGCCAGCAGTTTAATATGGGCAGGGGGAAACACCGGGGAGCTGTTTTTT.

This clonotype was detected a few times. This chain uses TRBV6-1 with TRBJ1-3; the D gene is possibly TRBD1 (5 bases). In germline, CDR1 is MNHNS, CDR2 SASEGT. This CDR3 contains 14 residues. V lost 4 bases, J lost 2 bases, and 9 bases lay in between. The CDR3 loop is CASSGWGTGNTIYF. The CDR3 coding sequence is TGTGCCAGCAGTGGCTGGGGCACTGGAAACACCATATATTTT.

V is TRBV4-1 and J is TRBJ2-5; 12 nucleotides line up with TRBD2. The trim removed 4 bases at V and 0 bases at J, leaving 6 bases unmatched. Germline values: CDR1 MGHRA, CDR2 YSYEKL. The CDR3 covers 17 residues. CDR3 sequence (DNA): TGCGCCAGCAGCCTCCAATCTAGCGGGGGGGACCAAGAGACCCAGTACTTC. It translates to CASSLQSSGGDQETQYF.

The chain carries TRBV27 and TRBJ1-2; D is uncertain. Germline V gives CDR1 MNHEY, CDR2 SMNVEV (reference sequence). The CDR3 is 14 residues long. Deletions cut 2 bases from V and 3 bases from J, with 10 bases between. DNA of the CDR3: TGTGCCAGCAGTTTAAGTGCACCCTACTATGGCTACACCTTC. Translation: CASSLSAPYYGYTF.